These 23 T cell receptor beta chains came from one sample sequenced in a study of resident and recirculating memory T cells in vitiligo. The data were produced by immunoSEQ multiplex PCR, yet TCRdb's version contains in-frame clones alone and is incomplete. The table shows more than 65,000 clones, with just over 90% occurring only once. The sequenced sample was blood. The receptor set was obtained from a male donor with vitiligo.

This clone occurred many times. The rearrangement uses TRBV9 and TRBJ1-2; perhaps TRBD1 as D (5 bases). CDR3 length: 13 residues. Trimming left V 3 bases short and J 5 bases short, with 11 bases between. Germline values: CDR1 SGDLS, CDR2 YYNGEE. Written as DNA, the CDR3 is TGTGCCAGCAGCGCTGCGGGGGGGTATGGCTACACCTTC. The encoded protein is CASSAAGGYGYTF.

The chain has TRBV7-9 and TRBJ1-2; TRBD1 agrees at 10 bases. CDR1 and CDR2 (germline): SEHNR, FQNEAQ (reference sequence). The CDR3 spans 15 residues. Germline trimming cut 1 base from V and 6 bases from J; bases unmatched to any gene: 5. CDR3 loop: CASSLGDRGVDGYTF. CDR3 DNA: TGTGCCAGCAGCTTAGGGGACAGGGGCGTGGATGGCTACACCTTC.

The chain links TRBV7-3 to TRBJ1-1; D remains unclear. The CDR3 totals 14 residues. Germline CDR1 and CDR2: SGHTA and FQGTGA. V lost 0 bases to trimming and J lost 3 bases, with 8 bases between them. CDR3 in amino acids: CASSLTGRDTEAFF. In DNA, the CDR3 is TGTGCCAGCAGCTTAACAGGGAGAGACACTGAAGCTTTCTTT.

The chain couples TRBV27 to TRBJ2-7; 7 bases match TRBD1. Germline assignment: CDR1 MNHEY and CDR2 SMNVEV (reference sequence). Trimming cost V 2 bases and J 4 bases; bases outside gene matches: 5. CDR3 length: 14 amino acids. This CDR3 is CASSLDRAGYEQYF. The CDR3, as DNA: TGTGCCAGCAGTTTAGACAGGGCGGGTTACGAGCAGTACTTC.

V gene TRBV2 combines with J gene TRBJ1-4, with D possibly matching TRBD1 (6 bases). V was pared by 4 bases and J by 7 bases, with 10 bases between. Germline CDR1 SNHLY, CDR2 FYNNEI. The CDR3 has 13 residues. CDR3 nucleotides: TGTGCCAGCAGTGTAACAGGGATTGAAAAACTGTTTTTT. Its translation: CASSVTGIEKLFF.

This clone was seen only once. The V call is TRBV9, the J call TRBJ2-2; D remains ambiguous. The germline V gene encodes CDR1 SGDLS and CDR2 YYNGEE. The CDR3 is 15 residues long. V shed 0 bases and J shed 1 base, with 7 bases lying between them. CDR3 DNA sequence: TGTGCCAGCAGCGTAGAGCCAATGAACACCGGGGAGCTGTTTTTT. Protein product: CASSVEPMNTGELFF.

The genes are TRBV13 and TRBJ2-1, with 8 bases that match TRBD2. V gave up 5 bases and J gave up 5 bases; unmatched junction bases: 11. Germline assignment: CDR1 PRHDT and CDR2 FYEKMQ (reference sequence). The length of the CDR3 is 16 residues. The CDR3 region has the DNA TGTGCCAGCAGCCCCCCCTGGAGCGGGGGTGACAATGAGCAGTTCTTC. It translates to CASSPPWSGGDNEQFF.

CDR3 sequence reads: CASAGGPGNEQFF. The CDR3 nucleotides are TGTGCCAGCGCGGGGGGGCCAGGGAATGAGCAGTTCTTC. This chain joins TRBV19 and TRBJ2-1; TRBD2 aligns across 9 bases. The CDR3 sequence is 13 residues long. Germline-derived CDR1 and CDR2 are LNHDA and SQIVND (reference sequence). The trim removed 9 bases at V and 7 bases at J, leaving 7 bases unmatched.

For this clone: An end of the junction does not agree with germline; a read error may underlie this. The chain joins TRBV7-2 to TRBJ2-2, with TRBD2 matching 12 bases. From germline, CDR1 is SGHTA and CDR2 FQGNSA. The CDR3 contains 16 residues. CDR3 DNA sequence: TGTGCCAGCAGCCTAGCGGGGGGGCCGAACACCGGGGAGCTGTTTTTT. This gives the protein CASSLAGGPNTGELFF.

This rearrangement joins TRBV9 to TRBJ1-4; D is uncertain. Germline V gene lookup returns CDR1 SGDLS and CDR2 YYNGEE. V shed 4 bases and J shed 5 bases, with 12 bases lying between them. CDR3 length equals 14 residues. This CDR3 reads CASSPGLTNEKLFF. The CDR3 nucleotides read TGTGCCAGCAGCCCGGGTCTTACGAATGAAAAACTGTTTTTT.

The chain uses TRBV27 and TRBJ1-1; D possibly corresponds to TRBD1 (6 bases). V was shortened by 5 bases and J by 4 bases, with 32 bases between the two germline ends. The CDR3 spans 20 residues. CDR1 MNHEY and CDR2 SMNVEV come from the germline V gene (reference sequence). Written as DNA, the CDR3 is TGTGCCAGCAGTCCAACCCCTTGGTTAGCTTCAGGGGCCAAGGGCACTGAAGCTTTCTTT. It yields the protein CASSPTPWLASGAKGTEAFF.

The rearrangement joins TRBV2 to TRBJ1-1; unclear D gene. CDR1 is SNHLY and CDR2 is FYNNEI in the germline V gene. The CDR3 has 13 amino acids. Trimming cost V 3 bases and J 1 base, with 6 bases left between them. CDR3 DNA sequence: TGTGCCAGCAGTGACCGGGGGAACACTGAAGCTTTCTTT. Its translation is CASSDRGNTEAFF.

The chain is built from TRBV10-3 and TRBJ1-1; D unclear. Deletions cut 4 bases from V and 1 base from J, with 13 bases between. The CDR3 totals 15 residues. Germline assignment: CDR1 ENHRY and CDR2 SYGVKD. The CDR3 is CAISGKGGTNTEAFF. CDR3 DNA: TGTGCCATCAGTGGGAAGGGAGGAACGAACACTGAAGCTTTCTTT.

This clone was seen a single time. This sequence joins TRBV11-3 and TRBJ2-2; a possible D gene is TRBD1 (5 bases). Germline CDR1 is SGHNT and CDR2 is YENEEA. The ends were cut back, 4 bases at V and 3 bases at J, with 27 bases in the middle. The CDR3 runs 20 residues. The CDR3: CASSSNPWAELLGDTGELFF. The CDR3 DNA follows: TGTGCCAGCAGCTCCAACCCCTGGGCCGAATTATTAGGGGACACCGGGGAGCTGTTTTTT.

The chain has TRBV29-1 and TRBJ1-2, with D perhaps matching TRBD1 (6 bases). Germline V gives CDR1 SQVTM, CDR2 ANQGSEA. V was clipped by 1 base and J by 1 base, with 16 bases between them. The CDR3 contains 16 residues. The DNA for the CDR3 is TGCAGCGTTGAAGTTTGGGCAGGGGAGTTTAACTATGGCTACACCTTC. Translated: CSVEVWAGEFNYGYTF.

The rearrangement joins TRBV28 to TRBJ1-5; perhaps TRBD1 as D (6 bases). The V and J ends lost 4 bases and 0 bases respectively, with 16 bases between them. Germline assignment: CDR1 MDHEN and CDR2 SYDVKM. There are 17 residues in the CDR3. Written as DNA, the CDR3 is TGTGCCAGCAGTTACGGAGGGGGGGCAGGTAGCAATCAGCCCCAGCATTTT. It translates to CASSYGGGAGSNQPQHF. The complete variable domain, with remaining parts taken from reference TRBV28 and TRBJ1-5, reads DVKVTQSSRYLVKRTGEKVFLECVQDMDHENMFWYRQDPGLGLRLIYFSYDVKMKEKGDIPEGYSVSREKKERFSLILESASTNQTSMYLCASSYGGGAGSNQPQHFGDGTRLSIL.

The V call is TRBV7-3, the J call TRBJ2-4; TRBD1 matches at 10 bases. Germline CDR1 reads SGHTA; CDR2 reads FQGTGA. V lost 4 bases and J lost 1; bases outside the gene matches: 10. The CDR3 length is 18 residues. Here the CDR3 reads CASSSSYPGQGAKNIQYF. In DNA, the CDR3 is TGTGCCAGCAGCTCGTCGTATCCGGGACAGGGGGCCAAAAACATTCAGTACTTC.

V usage is TRBV9 and J usage is TRBJ2-7; 9 nucleotides align to TRBD1. Per the germline V gene, CDR1 is SGDLS and CDR2 is YYNGEE. The trim removed 4 bases at V and 5 bases at J, leaving 4 bases unmatched. The CDR3 sequence is 13 residues long. The CDR3 coding sequence is TGTGCCAGCAGCTTGCGGGACAGGGACGAGCAGTACTTC. As protein: CASSLRDRDEQYF.

This chain uses TRBV6-1 with TRBJ1-2, with TRBD1 as a possible D gene (6 bases). CDR1 MNHNS and CDR2 SASEGT come from the germline V gene. This CDR3 has 14 residues. V shed 1 base and J shed 7 bases, with 13 bases lying between them. The CDR3 nucleotides read TGTGCCAGCAGTGAAGTACAGGGAGGGGTTGGCTACACCTTC. It yields the protein CASSEVQGGVGYTF.

This chain connects TRBV18 to TRBJ1-2; the match to TRBD1 covers 8 bases. Per germline, CDR1 KGHSH and CDR2 LQKENI. V trimming: 6 bases; J trimming: 0 bases; junction bases outside the gene matches: 9. This CDR3 spans 16 amino acids. For the CDR3, the DNA is TGTGCCAGCTCGGCCACAGGGGGGACCTCTAACTATGGCTACACCTTC. Protein sequence: CASSATGGTSNYGYTF. The full variable domain, rest sourced from reference TRBV18 and TRBJ1-2, is NAGVMQNPRHLVRRRGQEARLRCSPMKGHSHVYWYRQLPEEGLKFMVYLQKENIIDESGMPKERFSAEFPKEGPSILRIQQVVRGDSAAYFCASSATGGTSNYGYTFGSGTRLTVV.

V is TRBV7-8 and J is TRBJ1-6, with D perhaps TRBD1 (6 bases). V lost 8 bases, J lost 0 bases, and 23 bases lay in between. CDR1 is SGHVS and CDR2 is FQNEAQ in the germline V gene. The CDR3 totals 19 residues. CDR3 nucleotide sequence: TGTGCCAGCGGCGGGGGGGCCGGGTCCAAGGACTCCTATAATTCACCCCTCCACTTT. Encoded protein: CASGGGAGSKDSYNSPLHF.

The chain is built from TRBV14 and TRBJ1-5; TRBD1 matches at 8 bases. Unmatched junction bases numbered 0, after V lost 3 bases and J lost 5 bases. CDR3 size: 13 residues. Germline assignment: CDR1 SGHDN and CDR2 FVKESK. The CDR3 nucleotides read TGTGCCAGCAGCCAGGGACAGGATCAGCCCCAGCATTTT. Its protein product is CASSQGQDQPQHF.

The chain links TRBV7-6 to TRBJ1-5, with TRBD1 matching over 10 bases. The CDR3 has 16 residues. Looked up from germline, CDR1 is SGHVS and CDR2 is FNYEAQ. J was trimmed by 2 bases and V by 1 base; bases with no gene match: 2. In DNA form, the CDR3 reads TGTGCCAGCAGCTTAGGACAGGGGGCAGGCAATCAGCCCCAGCATTTT. This sequence encodes CASSLGQGAGNQPQHF.